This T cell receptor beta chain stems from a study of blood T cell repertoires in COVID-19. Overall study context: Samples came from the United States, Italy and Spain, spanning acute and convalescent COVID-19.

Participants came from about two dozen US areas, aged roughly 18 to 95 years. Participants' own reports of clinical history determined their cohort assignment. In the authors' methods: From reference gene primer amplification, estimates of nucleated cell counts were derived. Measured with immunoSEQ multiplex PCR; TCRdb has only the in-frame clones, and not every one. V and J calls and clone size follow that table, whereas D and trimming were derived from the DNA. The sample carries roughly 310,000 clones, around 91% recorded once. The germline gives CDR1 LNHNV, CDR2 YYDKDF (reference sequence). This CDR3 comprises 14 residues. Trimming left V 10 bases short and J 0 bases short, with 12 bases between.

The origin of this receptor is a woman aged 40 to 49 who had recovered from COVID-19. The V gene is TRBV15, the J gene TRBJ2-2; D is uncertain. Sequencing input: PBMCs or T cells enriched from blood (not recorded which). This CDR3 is CAIPGGTNTGELFF. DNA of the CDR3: TGTGCCATCCCCGGTGGTACGAACACCGGGGAGCTGTTTTTT.